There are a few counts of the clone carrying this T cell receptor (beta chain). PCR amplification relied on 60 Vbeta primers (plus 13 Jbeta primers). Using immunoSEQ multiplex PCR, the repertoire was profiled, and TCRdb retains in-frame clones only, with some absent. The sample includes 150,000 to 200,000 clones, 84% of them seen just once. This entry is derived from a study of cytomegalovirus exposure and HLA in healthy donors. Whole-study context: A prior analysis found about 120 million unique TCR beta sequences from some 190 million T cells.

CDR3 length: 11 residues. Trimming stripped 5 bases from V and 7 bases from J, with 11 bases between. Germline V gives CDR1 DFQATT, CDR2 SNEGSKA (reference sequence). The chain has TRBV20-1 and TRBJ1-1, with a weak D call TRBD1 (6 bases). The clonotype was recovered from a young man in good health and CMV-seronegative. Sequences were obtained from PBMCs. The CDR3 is CSADGQIEAFF. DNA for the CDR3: TGCAGTGCTGACGGACAGATTGAAGCTTTCTTT.